This passage covers 10 T cell receptor beta chains from one sample sequenced in a study of blood T cell repertoires in COVID-19. TCRdb keeps only in-frame clones here, not all; method: immunoSEQ multiplex PCR. The sample holds about 82,000 clones; around 86% are singletons and the top ten take 44%. Sequenced sample: peripheral blood. Receptor source: a man older than 75 with acute or convalescent COVID-19.

Here the CDR3 reads CASSASTGGGNTIYF. DNA for the CDR3: TGTGCCAGCAGCGCGAGCACAGGGGGTGGAAACACCATATATTTT. This chain links TRBV5-5 with TRBJ1-3; 8 bases are shared with TRBD1. V was pared by 4 bases and J by 3 bases, with 6 bases of the junction left unmatched. Germline V gene data show CDR1 as SGHKS and CDR2 as YYEKEE (reference sequence). The CDR3 is 15 residues long.

This chain links TRBV30 with TRBJ1-2; no clear D gene. Germline-derived CDR1 and CDR2 are GTSNPN and SVGIG (reference sequence). The ends were cut back, 4 bases at V and 4 bases at J, with 10 bases in the middle. The length of the CDR3 is 12 residues. The CDR3: CAWNALSYGYTF. The CDR3 region has the DNA TGTGCCTGGAATGCACTATCCTATGGCTACACCTTC.

This sequence joins TRBV28 and TRBJ2-7; no clear D gene. Trimming pared 3 bases from V and 2 bases from J, leaving 11 bases between. CDR1 MDHEN and CDR2 SYDVKM come from the germline V gene. This CDR3 has 14 amino acids. CDR3 DNA sequence: TGTGCCAGCAGTTTTTTATCCCCCGCCTACGAGCAGTACTTC. Residues: CASSFLSPAYEQYF.

The gene calls are TRBV6-5 and TRBJ1-1; a weak D match, TRBD1 (5 bases). V was trimmed by 7 bases and J by 6 bases, leaving 18 bases between them. CDR3 length equals 14 residues. CDR1 is MNHEY, CDR2 SVGAGI, per germline. CDR3: CASTPDPTGAEAFF. The CDR3 nucleotides read TGTGCCAGCACCCCTGACCCAACAGGCGCTGAAGCTTTCTTT.

The rearrangement links TRBV12-3 or TRBV12-4 to TRBJ2-5; 7 positions match TRBD1. The ends lost 6 bases at V and 3 bases at J; junction bases unmatched: 4. This CDR3 contains 13 residues. For the CDR3, the DNA is TGTGCCAGCAGCTACAGGGGAGAAGAGACCCAGTACTTC. It is translated as CASSYRGEETQYF.

This clone was recorded once. The rearrangement uses TRBV5-1 and TRBJ1-1; D not resolved. V was cut by 2 bases and J by 5 bases, with 13 bases left in between. CDR1 is SGHRS, CDR2 YFSETQ, per germline. CDR3 size: 14 residues. The CDR3, as DNA: TGCGCCAGCAGCTTCGGAGTAGTACCGACTGAAGCTTTCTTT. Translation: CASSFGVVPTEAFF. Based on the CDR3 plus reference TRBV5-1 and TRBJ1-1, the full variable domain is KAGVTQTPRYLIKTRGQQVTLSCSPISGHRSVSWYQQTPGQGLQFLFEYFSETQRNKGNFPGRFSGRQFSNSRSEMNVSTLELGDSALYLCASSFGVVPTEAFFGQGTRLTVV.

V gene TRBV19 combines with J gene TRBJ1-5; 8 nucleotides align to TRBD1. The CDR3 loop spans 15 amino acids. V lost 6 bases, J lost 1 base, and 5 bases stayed unmatched. Germline V CDR1 and CDR2: LNHDA, SQIVND (reference sequence). Here the CDR3 DNA reads TGTGCCAGTAGCAGTGGACAGGGCAGCAATCAGCCCCAGCATTTT. Amino acids: CASSSGQGSNQPQHF.

This chain uses TRBV9 with TRBJ1-2; D possibly corresponds to TRBD1 (5 bases). Germline lookup yields CDR1 SGDLS and CDR2 YYNGEE. The CDR3 length is 15 residues. V lost 0 bases and J 6 bases, leaving 15 bases between the germline ends. The DNA of the CDR3 is TGTGCCAGCAGCGTAGCGGGTTCGGGGGATGATGGCTACACCTTC. Amino acid sequence: CASSVAGSGDDGYTF.

The chain joins TRBV19 to TRBJ1-5, with D possibly TRBD1 on 6 matching bases. Germline-derived CDR1 and CDR2 are LNHDA and SQIVND (reference sequence). The CDR3 runs 18 residues. Trimming pared 4 bases from V and 4 bases from J, leaving 23 bases between. The CDR3 nucleotides read TGTGCCAGTAGTACGCCCCCAGGGTCCGACAGGTTAAATCAGCCCCAGCATTTT. Translation: CASSTPPGSDRLNQPQHF.

The rearrangement joins TRBV29-1 to TRBJ1-2; 9 bases align to TRBD1. CDR1 is SQVTM and CDR2 is ANQGSEA in the germline V gene. The length of the CDR3 is 17 residues. V was pared by 3 bases and J by 2 bases, with 13 bases of the junction left unmatched. The CDR3 loop reads CSVDERQGGSLNYGYTF. The DNA for the CDR3 is TGCAGCGTTGACGAAAGACAGGGGGGATCTTTGAACTATGGCTACACCTTC.